This TCR beta chain is from a study of PD-L1 blockade in urothelial cancer (TCRdb year 2017). As for the study more broadly: All patients started therapy at some point between 2014 and 2016 and received atezolizumab 1,200 mg intravenously every 3 weeks. About 90% of the roughly 30 patients were identified as males with urothelial cancer of bladder origin, and a prior smoking history was reported by 18 of 29 patients. An ECOG performance status of 0 or 1 was recorded for the patients, and 0 to 3 prior chemotherapy regimens had been received by the patients. Blood samples were analyzed at 3 weeks after treatment start (second dose) and at 6 weeks after treatment start. Blood samples gave median yields of about 140,000 T cells and over 80,000 unique TCRs, along with a median clonality of around 0.08. The study, an exploratory multi-omic analysis, examined somatic, immune and clinical correlates of response to PD-L1 blockade with atezolizumab in urothelial cancer. Pretreatment tumor samples and matched peripheral blood, collected serially before and after atezolizumab treatment, underwent TCR sequencing. Durable clinical benefit was defined as a progression-free survival longer than 6 months, and TCR features were additionally tested against progression-free survival and overall survival. Whole exome sequencing and RNA sequencing of pretreatment tumors were performed alongside TCR sequencing in the same patients. Durable clinical benefit was achieved by nine patients but not by the remaining 20. Pretreatment blood TCR-seq was available for fewer than 30 patients, at least one posttreatment blood collection was obtained for 25 or so patients, and tumor TCR-seq was available for 25 or so patients.

The research as a whole found: Improved progression-free and overall survival was found to be associated with pretreatment peripheral blood TCR clonality below the median. Among patients with durable benefit, tumor-associated TCR clones showed greater expansion in peripheral blood 3 weeks after treatment started (n of about 20, p = 0.022). Small sample size (n ≈ 30) and many exploratory analyses mean the results are intended to be hypothesis-generating.

The sample's time point, from its label and the paper: peripheral blood 6 weeks after treatment start. A total of 25 to 30 patients with locally advanced or metastatic urothelial carcinoma, treated at Memorial Sloan Kettering on a trial protocol, made up the cohort. Peripheral blood mononuclear cells were collected pretreatment and during treatment, at between 1 and 8 total time points per patient. The Qiagen DNeasy Blood extraction kit was used to purify genomic DNA from total PBMCs and from tumor samples. Collected pretreatment and during treatment, PBMCs were isolated and stored as previously described. Concerning this clone itself: Its antigen is still unknown. One base away there is no much larger clone; base qualities are not given.

To estimate absolute template abundance from read counts, synthetic TCR analog templates were spiked into each PCR. The immunoSEQ assay was used to amplify TCRbeta CDR3 regions from genomic DNA with bias-controlled V and J gene primers. Sequencing of rearranged TCRbeta segments was performed at approximately 20X coverage. Per the original workflow: Clustering was used to correct sequencing errors, and CDR3s were annotated against IMGT to assign V, D and J genes. Out-of-frame and stop-codon sequences were excluded, and only productive TCRbeta rearrangements were used in downstream analyses. To compute clonality, Shannon entropy was normalized by the log of the number of unique productive sequences and then subtracted from one. Clones differing between time points or between blood and tumor were identified using Fisher's exact test with Benjamini-Hochberg correction, with an adjusted p below 0.01 applied as the threshold. The table comes from immuneACCESS by way of TCRdb, which keeps in-frame sequences with V and J called. Part of the clones is missing from these tables; in studies checked, under half for an unresolved V gene and the rest for unknown reasons. V and J calls and clone size are as listed in that table; D and trimming were resolved from the DNA. Counted in this sample were around 110,000 clones; around 89% of them appeared once. Jointly, the top ten make up about 1.8% of the sample.

The CDR3 runs 13 residues from the cysteine to the phenylalanine. The kept DNA is CDR3 alone, 39 bases in frame from the first base. From the germline V gene, CDR1 is SGHTA and CDR2 is FQGTGA. V was cut back by 0 bases and J by 3 bases, leaving a gap of 5 bases between them. The specimen was PBMCs, collected around atezolizumab (anti-PD-L1) treatment. This receptor was identified in a man in his 60s with urothelial cancer. This sequence uses TRBV7-3 and TRBJ2-5; TRBD1 is perhaps the D gene, given 5 matching bases. This receptor carries the CDR3 CASSLTGEETQYF. The DNA sequence follows: TGTGCCAGCAGCTTAACAGGGGAAGAGACCCAGTACTTC.